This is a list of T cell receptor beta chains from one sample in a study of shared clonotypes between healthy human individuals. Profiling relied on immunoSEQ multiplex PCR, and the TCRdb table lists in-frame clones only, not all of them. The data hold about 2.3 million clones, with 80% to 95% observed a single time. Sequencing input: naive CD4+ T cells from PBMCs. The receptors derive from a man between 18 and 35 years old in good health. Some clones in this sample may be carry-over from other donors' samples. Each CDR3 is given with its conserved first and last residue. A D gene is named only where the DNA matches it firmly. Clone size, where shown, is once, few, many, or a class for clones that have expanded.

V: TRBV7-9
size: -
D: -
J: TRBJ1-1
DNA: TGTGCCAGCAGCTCATTAACCCAGGGTTGGCGGGCTTTCTTT
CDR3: CASSSLTQGWRAFF

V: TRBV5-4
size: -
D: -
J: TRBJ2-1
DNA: TGTGCCAGCCAACCGGAACCTAGCTCCTACAATGAGCAGTTCTTC
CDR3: CASQPEPSSYNEQFF

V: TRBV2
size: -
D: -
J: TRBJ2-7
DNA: TGTGCCAGCAGTGATCTCAGGGGGGACAGCTTCAGGCCCTACGAGCAGTACTTC
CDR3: CASSDLRGDSFRPYEQYF

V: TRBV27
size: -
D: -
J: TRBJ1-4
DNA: TGTGCCAGCAGTGGGAGGGCCCAGAGGGAAAAACTGTTTTTT
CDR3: CASSGRAQREKLFF

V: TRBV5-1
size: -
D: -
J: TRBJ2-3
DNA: TGCGCCAGCTGCCTAGAGGGAACAGATACGCAGTATTTT
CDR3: CASCLEGTDTQYF

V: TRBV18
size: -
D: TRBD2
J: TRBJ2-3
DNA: TGTGCCAGCTCACCACGGGCGGGAGGAGCAGATACGCAGTATTTT
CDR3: CASSPRAGGADTQYF

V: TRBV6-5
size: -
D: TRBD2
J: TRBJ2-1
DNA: TGTGCCAGCAGTTCAGCGGGAGGGTTGAATGAGCAGTTCTTC
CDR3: CASSSAGGLNEQFF

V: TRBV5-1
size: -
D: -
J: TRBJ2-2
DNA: TGCGCCAGCAGCTTGGCCCCGGGACCCGGGGAGCTGTTTTTT
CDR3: CASSLAPGPGELFF

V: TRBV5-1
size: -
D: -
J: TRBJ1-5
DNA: TGCGCCAGCAGCTTGGTACCGGGGCGCAATCAGCCCCAGCATTTT
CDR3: CASSLVPGRNQPQHF

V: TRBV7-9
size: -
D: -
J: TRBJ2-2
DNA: TGTGCCAGCAGCTTAGTCTCTGGGACGGGGAACACCGGGGAGCTGTTTTTT
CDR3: CASSLVSGTGNTGELFF

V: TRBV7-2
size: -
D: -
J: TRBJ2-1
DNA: TGTGCCAGCAGCCCAACAACGGGAGTCATTGATGAGCAGTTCTTC
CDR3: CASSPTTGVIDEQFF

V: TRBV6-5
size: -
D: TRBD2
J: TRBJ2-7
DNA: TGTGCCAGCAGTTACCTAGCGACTAGCCTAGCCTACGAGCAGTACTTC
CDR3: CASSYLATSLAYEQYF

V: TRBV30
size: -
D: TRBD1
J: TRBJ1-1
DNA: TGTGCCTGGAGTTACCGGGACAGGGTGGGAGAAGCTTTCTTT
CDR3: CAWSYRDRVGEAFF

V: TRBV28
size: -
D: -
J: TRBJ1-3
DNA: TGTGCCAGCAGTTCCCTGGACCTCTCTGGAAACACCATATATTTT
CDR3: CASSSLDLSGNTIYF

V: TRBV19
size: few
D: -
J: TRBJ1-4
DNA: TGTGCCAGTAGTATAGGGCCGGCAACTAATGAAAAACTGTTTTTT
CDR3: CASSIGPATNEKLFF

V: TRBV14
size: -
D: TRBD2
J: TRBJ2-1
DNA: TGTGCCAGCAGCCCCTCGAGGGACTACCGGGCGCAGTTCTTC
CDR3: CASSPSRDYRAQFF

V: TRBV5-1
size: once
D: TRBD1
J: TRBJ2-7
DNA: TGCGCCAGCACCAATCTCGACAGGGGGTCCTACGAGCAGTACTTC
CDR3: CASTNLDRGSYEQYF

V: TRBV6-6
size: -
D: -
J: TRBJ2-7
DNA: TGTGCCAGCAGTAAGGGCTCCTACGAGCAGTACTTC
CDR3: CASSKGSYEQYF

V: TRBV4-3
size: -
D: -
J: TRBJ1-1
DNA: TGCGCCAGCAGCCGCCCGGGGATTACTGAAGCTTTCTTT
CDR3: CASSRPGITEAFF

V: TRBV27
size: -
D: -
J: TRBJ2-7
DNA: TGTGCCAGCAAAGTCAGAAACGCCTACGAGCAGTACTTC
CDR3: CASKVRNAYEQYF

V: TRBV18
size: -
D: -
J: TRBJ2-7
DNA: TGTGCCAGCGGGACTGCCTACGAGCAGTACTTC
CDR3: CASGTAYEQYF

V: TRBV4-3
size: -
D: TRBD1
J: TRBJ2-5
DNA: TGCGCCAGCAGCCAAGAGGGGACAGGGTTAATCGAGACCCAGTACTTC
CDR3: CASSQEGTGLIETQYF

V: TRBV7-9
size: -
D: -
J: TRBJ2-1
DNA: TGTGCCAGCAGCTTTGGGGGGGCCCTACCCTCGGATGAGCAGTTCTTC
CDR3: CASSFGGALPSDEQFF

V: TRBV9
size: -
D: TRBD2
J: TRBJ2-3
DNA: TGTGCCAGCAGCGTGTTCCGGGGAGGGACAGATACGCAGTATTTT
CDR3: CASSVFRGGTDTQYF

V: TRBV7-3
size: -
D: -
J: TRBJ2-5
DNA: TGTGCCAGCAGCCGGGGGCTAGGATCCCAAGAGACCCAGTACTTC
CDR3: CASSRGLGSQETQYF

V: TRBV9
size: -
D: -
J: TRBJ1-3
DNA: TGTGCCAGCAGCGCGGCGGGGGCGCTTGGAAACACCATATATTTT
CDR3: CASSAAGALGNTIYF

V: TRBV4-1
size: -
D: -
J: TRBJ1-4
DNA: TGCGCCAGCAGCGAGTCCCCCCCGGGACTGGGAAAACTGTTTTTT
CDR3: CASSESPPGLGKLFF

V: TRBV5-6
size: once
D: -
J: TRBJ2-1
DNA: TGTGCCAGCAGCCGCAGGGGGGCCTACAATGAGCAGTTCTTC
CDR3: CASSRRGAYNEQFF

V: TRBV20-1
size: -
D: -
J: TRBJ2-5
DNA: TGCAGTGCTAGATCCAGGGAGACCCAGTACTTC
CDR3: CSARSRETQYF

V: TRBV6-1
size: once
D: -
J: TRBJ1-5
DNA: TGTGCCAGCAGACCTCTTGGCAATCAGCCCCAGCATTTT
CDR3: CASRPLGNQPQHF

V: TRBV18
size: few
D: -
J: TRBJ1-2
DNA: TGTGCCAGCTCACCTACGGTCAGTGGGTTCGATGGCTACACCTTC
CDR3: CASSPTVSGFDGYTF

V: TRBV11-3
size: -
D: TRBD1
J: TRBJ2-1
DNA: TGTGCCAGCAGCCCCGGACAGGATGTTGGCAATGAGCAGTTCTTC
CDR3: CASSPGQDVGNEQFF

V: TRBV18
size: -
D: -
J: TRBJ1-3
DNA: TGTGCCAGCTCACCAGGTGTCGGTGCCTCTGGAAACACCATATATTTT
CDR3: CASSPGVGASGNTIYF

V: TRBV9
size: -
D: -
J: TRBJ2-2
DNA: TGTGCCAGCAAAGAGGAGGGGGCGATCGGGGAGCTGTTTTTT
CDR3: CASKEEGAIGELFF

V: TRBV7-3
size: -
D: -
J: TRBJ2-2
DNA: TGTGCCAGCAGCTCAAAGAACACCGGGGAGCTGTTTTTT
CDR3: CASSSKNTGELFF

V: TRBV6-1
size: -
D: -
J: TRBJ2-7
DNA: TGTGCCAGCAGTGACATCTCAAGCTCCTACGAGCAGTACTTC
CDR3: CASSDISSSYEQYF

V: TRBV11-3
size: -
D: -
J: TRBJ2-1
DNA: TGTGCCAGCAGCGAACAGGATGTTACCTACAATGAGCAGTTCTTC
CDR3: CASSEQDVTYNEQFF

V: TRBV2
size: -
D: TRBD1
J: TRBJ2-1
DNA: TGTGCCAGCAGTCCTGCCCGACAGGGCAATGAGCAGTTCTTC
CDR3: CASSPARQGNEQFF

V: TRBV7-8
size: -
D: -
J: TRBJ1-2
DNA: TGTGCCAGCAGCTCGGGGACGTTCGGGGGGCCCAACTATGGCTACACCTTC
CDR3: CASSSGTFGGPNYGYTF

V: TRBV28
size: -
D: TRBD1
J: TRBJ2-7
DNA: TGTGCCAGCAGTACGCCGGGACAGATCTACGAGCAGTACTTC
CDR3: CASSTPGQIYEQYF

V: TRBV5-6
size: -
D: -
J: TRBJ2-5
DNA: TGTGCCAGCAGCCCGGCACCACCTCTCCAAGAGACCCAGTACTTC
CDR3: CASSPAPPLQETQYF

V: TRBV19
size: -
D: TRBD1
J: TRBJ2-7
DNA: TGTGCCAGTAGTAGCCCCAAGGGACAGGGGGCGAAGCGGGAGGGCCGGAGCTCCTACGAGCAGTACTTC
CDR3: CASSSPKGQGAKREGRSSYEQYF

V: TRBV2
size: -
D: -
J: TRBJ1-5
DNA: TGTGCCAGCAGTGCGACAGGTGGGGTACTTAGCAATCAGCCCCAGCATTTT
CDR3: CASSATGGVLSNQPQHF

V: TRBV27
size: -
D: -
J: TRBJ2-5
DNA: TGTGCCAGCAGTTCCCCGTACCAAGAGACCCAGTACTTC
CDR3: CASSSPYQETQYF

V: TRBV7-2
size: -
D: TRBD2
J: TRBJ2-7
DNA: TGTGCCAGCAGCCGTAGGACTAGCGGGATTCAGGGCGAGCAGTACTTC
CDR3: CASSRRTSGIQGEQYF

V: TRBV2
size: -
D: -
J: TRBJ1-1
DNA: TGTGCCAGCAGTCGACAGGAGACATGGAACACTGAAGCTTTCTTT
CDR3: CASSRQETWNTEAFF

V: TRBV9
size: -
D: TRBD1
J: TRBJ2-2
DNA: TGTGCCAGCAGCGCCCGGGGCGGACAGGTCGGAACCGGGGAGCTGTTTTTT
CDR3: CASSARGGQVGTGELFF

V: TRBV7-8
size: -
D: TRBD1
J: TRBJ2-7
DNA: TGTGCCAGCAGCTTCGGGACAGGAGGGCCTTACGAGCAGTACTTC
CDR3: CASSFGTGGPYEQYF

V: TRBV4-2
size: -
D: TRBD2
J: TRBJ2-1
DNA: TGTGCCAGCAGCCAAGGGACTAGTGGCGGGAGAATAAATGAGCAGTTCTTC
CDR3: CASSQGTSGGRINEQFF

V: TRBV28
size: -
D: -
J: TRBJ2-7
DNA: TGTGCCAGCAGTCCCGCAACGCGGGGATTTCACTACGAGCAGTACTTC
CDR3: CASSPATRGFHYEQYF

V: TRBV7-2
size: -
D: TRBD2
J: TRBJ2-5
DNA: TGTGCCAGCAGCTTAGTACTAGCGGGAGGGCCGGTGGGAGAGACCCAGTACTTC
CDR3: CASSLVLAGGPVGETQYF

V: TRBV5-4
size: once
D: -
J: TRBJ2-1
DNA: TGTGCCAGCAGCGCCGGCCCGACGAGCTCCTACAATGAGCAGTTCTTC
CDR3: CASSAGPTSSYNEQFF

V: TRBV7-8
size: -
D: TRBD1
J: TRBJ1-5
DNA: TGTGCCAGCTCAAGCAGACAGGGGGCAAGAGAGCCCCAGCATTTT
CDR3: CASSSRQGAREPQHF

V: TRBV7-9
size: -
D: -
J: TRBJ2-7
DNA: TGTGCCAGCAGCTTACCCGGGGGGACATTCTCCTACGAGCAGTACTTC
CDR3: CASSLPGGTFSYEQYF

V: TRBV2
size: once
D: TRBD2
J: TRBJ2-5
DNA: TGTGCCAGCACCTCGGGACTAGCGGGGCTCCAAGAGACCCAGTACTTC
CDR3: CASTSGLAGLQETQYF

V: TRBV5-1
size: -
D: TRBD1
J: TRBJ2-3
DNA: TGCGCCAGCAGCTTGGGAGGGACAGGGAACACAGATACGCAGTATTTT
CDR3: CASSLGGTGNTDTQYF

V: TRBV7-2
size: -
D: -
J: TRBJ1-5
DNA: TGTGCCAGCAGCCCACGGTTGAGCAATCAGCCCCAGCATTTT
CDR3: CASSPRLSNQPQHF

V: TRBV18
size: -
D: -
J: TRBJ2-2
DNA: TGTGCCAGCTCACCACCGGCCAGCGGGACATACACCGGGGAGCTGTTTTTT
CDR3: CASSPPASGTYTGELFF

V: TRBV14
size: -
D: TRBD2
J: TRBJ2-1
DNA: TGTGCCAGCAGCCAAGATGGGAGCGGGAGGAAGTCCTACAATGAGCAGTTCTTC
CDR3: CASSQDGSGRKSYNEQFF

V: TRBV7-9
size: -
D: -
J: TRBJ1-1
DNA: TGTGCCAGCAGCTTACTATCGGCCGCGAACACTGAAGCTTTCTTT
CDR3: CASSLLSAANTEAFF